A selection of T cell receptor beta chains follows, all from one sample in a study of T cells in Graves' hyperthyroidism and ophthalmopathy. TCRdb reanalysed the multiplex PCR reads using MiXCR and keeps one entry per CDR3 protein. The sample includes approximately 720,000 distinct CDR3 sequences, over 15% of them seen just once. The sample consisted of blood. The receptors originated from a woman aged 45-65 years with Graves' hyperthyroidism that later progressed to Graves' ophthalmopathy. Each CDR3 is given with its conserved first and last residue. The order of the fields is D gene, clone size, V gene, J gene, CDR3 length, CDR3 protein, CDR3 DNA. A D gene is named only where the DNA matches it firmly. Size is omitted from some rows. Given values are once, few, many or a class for expanded clones.

d_gene: -
abundance: few
v_gene: TRBV7-3
j_gene: TRBJ1-2
len: 15
CDR3aa: CASSTPGTTFWGYTF
CDR3nt: TGTGCCAGCAGCACCCCGGGGACAACATTCTGGGGCTACACCTTC

d_gene: -
abundance: -
v_gene: TRBV20-1
j_gene: TRBJ1-5
len: 13
CDR3aa: CSAKFLGNQPQHF
CDR3nt: TGCAGTGCCAAATTTCTCGGCAATCAGCCCCAGCATTTT

d_gene: TRBD1
abundance: -
v_gene: TRBV7-8
j_gene: TRBJ2-5
len: 16
CDR3aa: CASSLAGTGVIETQYF
CDR3nt: TGTGCCAGCAGCTTAGCCGGGACAGGGGTGATAGAGACCCAGTACTTC

d_gene: -
abundance: many
v_gene: TRBV6-1
j_gene: TRBJ2-7
len: 11
CDR3aa: CASRLRDEQYF
CDR3nt: TGTGCCAGCAGGCTCAGGGACGAGCAGTACTTC

d_gene: -
abundance: few
v_gene: TRBV27
j_gene: TRBJ1-6
len: 15
CDR3aa: CASSLSTGFGSPLHF
CDR3nt: TGTGCCAGCAGTTTATCGACGGGGTTTGGATCACCCCTCCACTTT

d_gene: TRBD1
abundance: -
v_gene: TRBV6-1
j_gene: TRBJ1-5
len: 15
CDR3aa: CASTESGGGRQPQHF
CDR3nt: TGTGCCAGCACCGAGTCAGGGGGCGGGCGTCAGCCCCAGCATTTT

d_gene: -
abundance: many
v_gene: TRBV6-5
j_gene: TRBJ1-1
len: 17
CDR3aa: CASSYSKGNRGNTEAFF
CDR3nt: TGTGCCAGCAGTTACTCGAAGGGTAACCGAGGTAACACTGAAGCTTTCTTT

d_gene: TRBD1
abundance: many
v_gene: TRBV20-1
j_gene: TRBJ1-1
len: 13
CDR3aa: CSAPQGKGTEAFF
CDR3nt: TGCAGTGCACCACAGGGGAAGGGCACTGAAGCTTTCTTT

d_gene: -
abundance: -
v_gene: TRBV5-4
j_gene: TRBJ2-2
len: 15
CDR3aa: CASSLMGVGTGELFF
CDR3nt: TGTGCCAGCAGCTTGATGGGGGTAGGAACCGGGGAGCTGTTTTTT

d_gene: -
abundance: few
v_gene: TRBV5-5
j_gene: TRBJ2-2
len: 14
CDR3aa: CASSSWTVLGELFF
CDR3nt: TGTGCCAGCAGCTCCTGGACAGTTCTCGGGGAGCTGTTTTTT

d_gene: -
abundance: many
v_gene: TRBV24-1
j_gene: TRBJ1-2
len: 14
CDR3aa: CATSKAGTDYGYTF
CDR3nt: TGTGCCACCAGTAAAGCCGGGACCGACTATGGCTACACCTTC

d_gene: TRBD1
abundance: many
v_gene: TRBV12-3/TRBV12-4
j_gene: TRBJ1-2
len: 13
CDR3aa: CASSDPGQGNGTF
CDR3nt: TGTGCCAGCAGTGACCCGGGACAGGGCAATGGCACCTTC

d_gene: -
abundance: few
v_gene: TRBV6-5
j_gene: TRBJ2-2
len: 16
CDR3aa: CASSYQRTLGFGELFF
CDR3nt: TGTGCCAGCAGTTATCAAAGGACCCTAGGGTTCGGGGAGCTGTTTTTT

d_gene: -
abundance: -
v_gene: TRBV5-1
j_gene: TRBJ1-5
len: 15
CDR3aa: CASSLEGYSNRPQHF
CDR3nt: TGCGCCAGCAGCTTGGAAGGTTATAGCAATCGGCCCCAGCATTTT

d_gene: TRBD2
abundance: few
v_gene: TRBV4-1
j_gene: TRBJ2-1
len: 16
CDR3aa: CASSQFGTGRGDEQFF
CDR3nt: TGCGCCAGCAGCCAATTTGGGACGGGGAGGGGAGATGAGCAGTTCTTC

d_gene: -
abundance: -
v_gene: TRBV11-2
j_gene: TRBJ2-6
len: 19
CDR3aa: CASSLDQTTALSGANVLTF
CDR3nt: TGTGCCAGCAGCTTAGACCAAACGACAGCCCTCTCTGGGGCCAACGTCCTGACTTTC

d_gene: TRBD2
abundance: many
v_gene: TRBV27
j_gene: TRBJ2-3
len: 16
CDR3aa: CASSLQLAGVSDTQYF
CDR3nt: TGTGCCAGCAGTTTACAACTAGCGGGGGTCTCAGATACGCAGTATTTT

d_gene: -
abundance: few
v_gene: TRBV20-1
j_gene: TRBJ1-5
len: 12
CDR3aa: CSARTSNQPQHF
CDR3nt: TGCAGTGCTAGGACCAGCAATCAGCCCCAGCATTTT

d_gene: -
abundance: -
v_gene: TRBV7-9
j_gene: TRBJ2-2
len: 16
CDR3aa: CASSLAAVANTGELFF
CDR3nt: TGTGCCAGCAGCTTAGCGGCAGTAGCGAACACCGGGGAGCTGTTTTTT

d_gene: TRBD2
abundance: many
v_gene: TRBV6-6
j_gene: TRBJ2-3
len: 15
CDR3aa: CASSYSSGGLDTQYF
CDR3nt: TGTGCCAGCAGTTACTCGTCGGGGGGGCTAGATACGCAGTATTTT

d_gene: -
abundance: many
v_gene: TRBV11-2
j_gene: TRBJ2-7
len: 14
CDR3aa: CASSLEAGTYEQYF
CDR3nt: TGTGCCAGCAGCTTAGAGGCCGGCACCTACGAGCAGTACTTC

d_gene: TRBD1
abundance: many
v_gene: TRBV20-1
j_gene: TRBJ1-6
len: 14
CDR3aa: CSATRQGLGSPLHF
CDR3nt: TGCAGTGCTACGAGACAGGGGTTAGGGTCACCCCTCCACTTT

d_gene: TRBD1
abundance: few
v_gene: TRBV6-1
j_gene: TRBJ1-1
len: 13
CDR3aa: CAGGTEMNTEAFF
CDR3nt: TGTGCCGGGGGGACAGAAATGAACACTGAAGCTTTCTTT

d_gene: -
abundance: -
v_gene: TRBV6-5
j_gene: TRBJ2-5
len: 13
CDR3aa: CASRYRERETQYF
CDR3nt: TGTGCCAGCAGGTACAGGGAAAGAGAGACCCAGTACTTC

d_gene: -
abundance: many
v_gene: TRBV3-1
j_gene: TRBJ2-5
len: 14
CDR3aa: CASSQDYFQETQYF
CDR3nt: TGTGCCAGCAGCCAAGACTACTTCCAAGAGACCCAGTACTTC

d_gene: -
abundance: -
v_gene: TRBV30
j_gene: TRBJ2-2
len: 14
CDR3aa: CAWSVQDNTGELFF
CDR3nt: TGTGCCTGGAGTGTACAGGATAACACCGGGGAGCTGTTTTTT

d_gene: -
abundance: -
v_gene: TRBV12-5
j_gene: TRBJ2-2
len: 16
CDR3aa: CASGLVLRRNTGELFF
CDR3nt: TGTGCTAGTGGTTTGGTTCTTCGGAGGAACACCGGGGAGCTGTTTTTT

d_gene: -
abundance: -
v_gene: TRBV15
j_gene: TRBJ1-1
len: 14
CDR3aa: CATSEWWKNTEAFF
CDR3nt: TGTGCCACCAGCGAGTGGTGGAAGAACACTGAAGCTTTCTTT

d_gene: -
abundance: -
v_gene: TRBV20-1
j_gene: TRBJ1-1
len: 12
CDR3aa: CSARDRRDKAFF
CDR3nt: TGCAGTGCTAGAGATCGCAGGGACAAAGCTTTCTTT

d_gene: TRBD2
abundance: few
v_gene: TRBV20-1
j_gene: TRBJ2-3
len: 16
CDR3aa: CSARVTSGGYTDTQYF
CDR3nt: TGCAGTGCTAGAGTCACCAGCGGGGGATACACAGATACGCAGTATTTT

d_gene: -
abundance: few
v_gene: TRBV5-1
j_gene: TRBJ1-2
len: 17
CDR3aa: CASRFGAGDERNYGYTF
CDR3nt: TGCGCCAGCCGTTTTGGGGCAGGGGATGAGCGGAACTATGGCTACACCTTC

d_gene: -
abundance: many
v_gene: TRBV7-6
j_gene: TRBJ2-1
len: 16
CDR3aa: CASSLGAGISYNEQFF
CDR3nt: TGTGCCAGCAGCTTAGGGGCGGGAATATCCTACAATGAGCAGTTCTTC

d_gene: TRBD1
abundance: -
v_gene: TRBV19
j_gene: TRBJ1-2
len: 15
CDR3aa: CASRPVGTVSHGYTF
CDR3nt: TGTGCCAGTAGGCCTGTGGGGACAGTGTCGCATGGCTACACCTTC

d_gene: TRBD1
abundance: once
v_gene: TRBV19
j_gene: TRBJ1-5
len: 17
CDR3aa: CASTAQGAQFSNQPQHF
CDR3nt: TGTGCCAGTACCGCCCAGGGGGCCCAATTTAGCAATCAGCCCCAGCATTTT

d_gene: TRBD1
abundance: few
v_gene: TRBV25-1
j_gene: TRBJ1-2
len: 17
CDR3aa: CASSDPGEQGAVYGYTF
CDR3nt: TGTGCCAGCAGTGACCCCGGGGAACAGGGGGCTGTCTATGGCTACACCTTC

d_gene: TRBD1
abundance: many
v_gene: TRBV4-1
j_gene: TRBJ1-2
len: 16
CDR3aa: CASSQDGTGGESGYTF
CDR3nt: TGCGCCAGCAGCCAAGATGGTACAGGGGGCGAGAGTGGCTACACCTTC

d_gene: -
abundance: few
v_gene: TRBV29-1
j_gene: TRBJ2-6
len: 13
CDR3aa: CSVQPSGANVLTF
CDR3nt: TGCAGCGTTCAACCCTCTGGGGCCAACGTCCTGACTTTC

d_gene: TRBD1
abundance: -
v_gene: TRBV11-2
j_gene: TRBJ1-6
len: 15
CDR3aa: CASSSAGTGKTALHF
CDR3nt: TGTGCCAGCAGCTCAGCCGGGACAGGGAAAACTGCCCTCCACTTT

d_gene: TRBD1
abundance: -
v_gene: TRBV11-1
j_gene: TRBJ2-1
len: 16
CDR3aa: CASSRGGTGVYNEQFF
CDR3nt: TGTGCCAGCAGCCGGGGCGGGACAGGGGTGTACAATGAGCAGTTCTTC

d_gene: -
abundance: -
v_gene: TRBV19
j_gene: TRBJ2-2
len: 16
CDR3aa: CASSIEGGRSTGELFF
CDR3nt: TGTGCCAGTAGTATAGAGGGAGGTCGAAGCACCGGGGAGCTGTTTTTT

d_gene: -
abundance: -
v_gene: TRBV2
j_gene: TRBJ1-6
len: 16
CDR3aa: CASSEAIGDLGSPLHF
CDR3nt: TGTGCCAGCAGTGAAGCAATCGGGGATTTGGGTTCACCCCTCCACTTT

d_gene: -
abundance: -
v_gene: TRBV4-2
j_gene: TRBJ1-2
len: 17
CDR3aa: CASSQEKGRWKNYGYTF
CDR3nt: TGTGCCAGCAGCCAAGAGAAAGGACGGTGGAAAAACTATGGCTACACCTTC

d_gene: -
abundance: -
v_gene: TRBV10-3
j_gene: TRBJ2-3
len: 15
CDR3aa: CAISEPGQLTDTQYF
CDR3nt: TGTGCCATCAGTGAGCCCGGACAGCTCACAGATACGCAGTATTTT

d_gene: -
abundance: few
v_gene: TRBV5-5
j_gene: TRBJ1-6
len: 13
CDR3aa: CASRWDGDSPLHF
CDR3nt: TGTGCCAGCAGATGGGACGGGGATTCACCCCTCCACTTT

d_gene: -
abundance: -
v_gene: TRBV12-3/TRBV12-4
j_gene: TRBJ1-2
len: 11
CDR3aa: CASTPLEGYTF
CDR3nt: TGTGCCAGCACCCCATTGGAGGGCTACACCTTC